Included here is one T cell receptor beta chain sequence, with context. A sample-barcoded 5' primer and a J-beta primer mix were used in a second PCR of roughly 6 to 12 cycles. TCRdb re-analysed the 5' RACE reads in MiXCR, keeping a single row per CDR3 protein. Of about 730,000 distinct CDR3 sequences in the sample, roughly 45% were seen once. The record originates from a study of blood T cells in healthy people across ages. This receptor was obtained from a woman aged 55-69 years in good health. The sequenced sample consisted of blood.

As DNA, the CDR3 is TGTGCCAGCAGCTTAAACGGACAGGGGGGGGAGACCCAGTACTTC. This gives the protein CASSLNGQGGETQYF. The chain is built from TRBV7-3 and TRBJ2-7; 10 bases align to TRBD1. The J call may not be correct, given that the DNA end is closer to TRBJ2-5. Germline CDR1 SGHTA, CDR2 FQGTGA. The CDR3 length is 15 residues.